This T cell receptor beta chain was captured in a study of T-cell reconstitution after alpha-beta-depleted transplantation in children. Preparation of the TCRbeta library used unique molecular identifiers. Each CDR3 protein is one row after TCRdb ran MiXCR on the PCR reads. The sample consists of approximately 200,000 distinct CDR3 sequences, approximately 14% of them appearing once. This clonotype occurred many times. The clonotype originates from a human donor who donated a stem cell graft to a child with acute lymphoblastic leukemia. The sample here was PBMCs from the stem cell graft donor, taken from the stem cell graft.

Here the CDR3 reads CASSLEIITDTQYF. The CDR3 bases are TGCGCCAGCAGCTTGGAAATTATCACAGATACGCAGTATTTT. The chain links TRBV5-1 to TRBJ2-3; D unresolved. CDR3 length: 14 amino acids. In germline, CDR1 is SGHRS, CDR2 YFSETQ. V lost 0 bases, J lost 2 bases, and 7 bases lay in between.